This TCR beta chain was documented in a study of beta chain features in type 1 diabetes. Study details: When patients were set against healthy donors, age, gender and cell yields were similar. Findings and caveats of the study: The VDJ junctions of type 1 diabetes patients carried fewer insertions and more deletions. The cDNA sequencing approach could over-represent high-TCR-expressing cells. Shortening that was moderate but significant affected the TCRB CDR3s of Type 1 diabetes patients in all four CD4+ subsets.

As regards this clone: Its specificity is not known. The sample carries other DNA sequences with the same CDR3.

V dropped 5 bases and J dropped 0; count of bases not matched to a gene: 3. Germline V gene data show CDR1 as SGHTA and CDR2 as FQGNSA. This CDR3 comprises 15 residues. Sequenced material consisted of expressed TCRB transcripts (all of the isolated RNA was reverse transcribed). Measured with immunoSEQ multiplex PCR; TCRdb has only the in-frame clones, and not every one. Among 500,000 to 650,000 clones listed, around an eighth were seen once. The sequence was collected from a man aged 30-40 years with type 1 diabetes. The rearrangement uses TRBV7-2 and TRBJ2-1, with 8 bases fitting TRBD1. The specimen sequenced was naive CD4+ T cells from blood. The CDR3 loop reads CASSLTGGSYNEQFF. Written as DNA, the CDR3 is TGTGCCAGCAGCCTCACAGGGGGCTCCTACAATGAGCAGTTCTTC.